The entry below gives a single T cell receptor beta chain sequence along with its context. The antigen remains unidentified. The sample has other DNA sequences that encode this CDR3 too. One heparinised draw of blood, averaging roughly 120 mL, came from each donor. Sequencing targeted expressed TCRB transcripts, as all isolated RNA had been reverse transcribed. The repertoire was sequenced with immunoSEQ multiplex PCR; TCRdb's copy has only in-frame clones and lacks some. The sample carries just over 450,000 clones, roughly 30% recorded once. This sample was included in a study of beta chain features in type 1 diabetes. V was clipped by 1 base and J by 3 bases; unmatched bases: 5. CDR1 GTSNPN and CDR2 SVGIG come from the germline V gene (reference sequence). The CDR3 runs to 15 residues. Study outcomes and limitations: It was among patients, rather than healthy donors, that naive, central memory and Treg TCRB repertoires appeared more similar.

The sample was naive CD4+ T cells from blood. The TCR sequence derives from a young man in good health. V is TRBV30 and J is TRBJ2-3; TRBD2 agrees at 9 bases. CDR3 nucleotide sequence: TGTGCCTGGAGTGCCCTAGCGGGATCGACAGATACGCAGTATTTT. Encoded protein: CAWSALAGSTDTQYF.